Described below is a single T cell receptor (beta chain) sequence and its context. Its antigen is currently unknown. The method was immunoSEQ multiplex PCR; TCRdb's version includes in-frame clones alone and lacks a portion of them. The data show under 40,000 clones, about 82% seen once. Time point indicated: new active TB diagnosis, blood taken before or within 7 days of starting treatment. The CDR3 runs to 15 residues. Germline CDR1 is SGHTA and CDR2 is FQGTGA. With 5 bases removed from V and 0 bases from J, the gap between germline ends came to 11 bases. This sample is drawn from a study of T cells in tuberculosis. Study-level results: Cases with active tuberculosis were adults, while controls were adolescents.

The source was PBMCs, collected at tuberculosis diagnosis. The receptor was derived from an adult with tuberculosis. This chain uses TRBV7-3 with TRBJ2-1; D might be TRBD2 (6 bases). Here the CDR3 reads CASSNRDSSYNEQFF. The CDR3 bases are TGTGCCAGCAGCAACCGGGACTCCTCCTACAATGAGCAGTTCTTC.